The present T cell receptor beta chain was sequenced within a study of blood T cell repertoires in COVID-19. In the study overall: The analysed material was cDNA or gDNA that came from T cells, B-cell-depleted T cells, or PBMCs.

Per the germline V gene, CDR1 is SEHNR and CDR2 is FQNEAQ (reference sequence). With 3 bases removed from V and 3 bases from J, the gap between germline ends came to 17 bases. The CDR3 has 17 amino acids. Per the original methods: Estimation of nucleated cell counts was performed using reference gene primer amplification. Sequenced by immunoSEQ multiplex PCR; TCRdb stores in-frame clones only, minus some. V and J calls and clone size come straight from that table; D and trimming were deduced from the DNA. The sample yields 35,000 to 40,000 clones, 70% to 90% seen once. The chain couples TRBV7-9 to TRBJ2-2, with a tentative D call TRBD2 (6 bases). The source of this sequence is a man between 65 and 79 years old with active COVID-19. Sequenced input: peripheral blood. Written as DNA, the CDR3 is TGTGCCAGCAGCTTCGTGCCCGGGACTCGATACACCGGGGAGCTGTTTTTT. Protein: CASSFVPGTRYTGELFF.